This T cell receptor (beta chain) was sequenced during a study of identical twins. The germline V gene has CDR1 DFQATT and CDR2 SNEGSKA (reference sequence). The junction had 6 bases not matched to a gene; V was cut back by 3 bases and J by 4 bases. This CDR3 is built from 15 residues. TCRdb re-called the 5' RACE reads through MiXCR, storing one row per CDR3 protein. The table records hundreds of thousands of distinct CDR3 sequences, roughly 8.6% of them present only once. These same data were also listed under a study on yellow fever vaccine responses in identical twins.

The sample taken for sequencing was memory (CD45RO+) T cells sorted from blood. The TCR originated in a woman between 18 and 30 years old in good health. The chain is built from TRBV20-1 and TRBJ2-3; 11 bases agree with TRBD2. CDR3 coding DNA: TGCAGTGCTAGGAATCTAGCGGGGGGTCCAGATACGCAGTATTTT. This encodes CSARNLAGGPDTQYF.